What follows are 2 T cell receptor beta chains derived from one specimen sequenced in a study of cytomegalovirus exposure and HLA in healthy donors. With 60 Vbeta and 13 Jbeta primers, the PCR was carried out. Sequencing used immunoSEQ multiplex PCR; TCRdb keeps in-frame clones, though not all of them. Of about 150,000 clones in the sample, approximately 73% were seen once. Sequenced sample: PBMCs. Every receptor here comes from a man aged 25 to 40 in good health and CMV-seropositive.

This chain uses TRBV10-3 with TRBJ2-7; 8 nucleotides match TRBD2. Germline values: CDR1 ENHRY, CDR2 SYGVKD. This CDR3 is 13 amino acids long. The trim removed 6 bases at V and 4 bases at J, leaving 5 bases unmatched. The CDR3 DNA sequence: TGTGCCATCAGAGGGGCGGGGGGATACGAGCAGTACTTC. It codes for CAIRGAGGYEQYF.

A word on this clone: A far larger clone is one nucleotide away, so this likely arose from a read error. The V and J genes are TRBV6-5 and TRBJ2-7, with TRBD2 matching over 7 bases. Unmatched junction bases numbered 8, after V lost 2 bases and J lost 4 bases. The CDR3 has 15 residues. The germline V gene has CDR1 MNHEY and CDR2 SVGAGI. The CDR3 region has the DNA TGTGCCAGCAGTTACGTGGTTGCGGGAGTTTACGAGCAGTACTTC. It specifies CASSYVVAGVYEQYF.